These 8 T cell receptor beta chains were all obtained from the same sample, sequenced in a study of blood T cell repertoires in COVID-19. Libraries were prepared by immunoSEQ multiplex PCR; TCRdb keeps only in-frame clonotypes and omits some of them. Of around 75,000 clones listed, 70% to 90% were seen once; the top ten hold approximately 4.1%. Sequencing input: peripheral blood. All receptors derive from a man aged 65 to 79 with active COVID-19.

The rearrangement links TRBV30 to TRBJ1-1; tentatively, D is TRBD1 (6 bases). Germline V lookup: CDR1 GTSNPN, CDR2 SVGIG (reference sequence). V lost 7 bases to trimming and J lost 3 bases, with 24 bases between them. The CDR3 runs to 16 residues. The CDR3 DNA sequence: TGTGCCTTGCGACAGGAAGGATGGGGAGTGGACACTGAAGCTTTCTTT. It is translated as CALRQEGWGVDTEAFF.

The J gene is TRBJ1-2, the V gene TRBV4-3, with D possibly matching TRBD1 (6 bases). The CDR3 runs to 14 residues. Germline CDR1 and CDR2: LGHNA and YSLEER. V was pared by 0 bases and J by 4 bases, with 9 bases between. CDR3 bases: TGCGCCAGCAGCCAAGAGGACAGCACCTATGGCTACACCTTC. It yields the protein CASSQEDSTYGYTF.

This CDR3 is CASSLRAASSYNEQFF. The CDR3 DNA reads TGTGCCAGCAGCTTGAGAGCGGCAAGCTCCTACAATGAGCAGTTCTTC. The chain employs TRBV5-8 and TRBJ2-1, with a possible D match to TRBD2 (5 bases). Deletions cut 1 base from V and 0 bases from J, with 11 bases between. The CDR3 is 16 residues long. Germline assignment: CDR1 SGHTS and CDR2 YDEGEE.

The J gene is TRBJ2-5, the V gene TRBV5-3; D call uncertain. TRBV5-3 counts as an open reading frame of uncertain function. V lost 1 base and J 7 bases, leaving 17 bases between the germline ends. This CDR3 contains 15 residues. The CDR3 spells CARSLRPQALGTQYF. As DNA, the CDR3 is TGTGCCAGAAGCTTGCGCCCCCAGGCCCTCGGGACCCAGTACTTC.

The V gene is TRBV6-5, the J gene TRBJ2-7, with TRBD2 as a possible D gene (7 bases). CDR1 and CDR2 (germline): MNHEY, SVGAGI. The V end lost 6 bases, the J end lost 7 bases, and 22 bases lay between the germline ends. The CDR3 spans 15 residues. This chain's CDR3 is CASRPPGGAPREQYF. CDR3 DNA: TGTGCCAGCAGGCCCCCTGGGGGGGCCCCCCGGGAGCAGTACTTC.

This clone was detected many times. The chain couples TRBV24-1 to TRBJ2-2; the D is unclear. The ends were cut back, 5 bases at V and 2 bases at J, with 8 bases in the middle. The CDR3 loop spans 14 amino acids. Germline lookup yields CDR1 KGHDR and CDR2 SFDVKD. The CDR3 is CATSAPPNTGELFF. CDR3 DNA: TGTGCCACCAGTGCCCCTCCTAACACCGGGGAGCTGTTTTTT.

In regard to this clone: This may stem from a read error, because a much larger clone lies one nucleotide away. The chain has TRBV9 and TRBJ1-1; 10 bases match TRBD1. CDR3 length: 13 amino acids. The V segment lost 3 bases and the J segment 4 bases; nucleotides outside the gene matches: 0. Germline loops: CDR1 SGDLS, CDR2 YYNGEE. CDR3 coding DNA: TGTGCCAGCAGCGGGACAGGGGGCACTGAAGCTTTCTTT. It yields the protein CASSGTGGTEAFF. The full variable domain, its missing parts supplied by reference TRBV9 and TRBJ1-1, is DSGVTQTPKHLITATGQRVTLRCSPRSGDLSVYWYQQSLDQGLQFLIQYYNGEERAKGNILERFSAQQFPDLHSELNLSSLELGDSALYFCASSGTGGTEAFFGQGTRLTVV.

CDR3 sequence: CAYSGRASGDTQYF. CDR3 DNA sequence: TGTGCCTATAGCGGGAGGGCCTCCGGAGATACGCAGTATTTT. The rearrangement uses TRBV30 and TRBJ2-3; 11 bases are shared with TRBD2. Germline lookup yields CDR1 GTSNPN and CDR2 SVGIG (reference sequence). Trimming cost V 7 bases and J 5 bases; bases outside gene matches: 8. CDR3 length equals 14 residues.